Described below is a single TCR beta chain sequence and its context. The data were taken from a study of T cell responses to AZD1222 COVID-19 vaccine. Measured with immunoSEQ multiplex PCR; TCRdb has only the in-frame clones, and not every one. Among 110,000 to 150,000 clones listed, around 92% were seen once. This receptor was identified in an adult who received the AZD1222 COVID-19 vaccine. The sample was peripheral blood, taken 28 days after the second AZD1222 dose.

CDR3 bases: TGTGCCTGGACATCCACCGGGGAGCTGTTTTTT. It translates to CAWTSTGELFF. V and J are TRBV30 and TRBJ2-2, with no clear D. The CDR3 is 11 amino acids. Germline V gene data show CDR1 as GTSNPN and CDR2 as SVGIG (reference sequence). V was cut by 4 bases and J by 4 bases, with 4 bases left in between.